The 15 T cell receptor beta chains in this list originate from one sample, sequenced in a study of T cell responses to AZD1222 COVID-19 vaccine. TCRdb's copy holds only in-frame clones and misses some; the assay was immunoSEQ multiplex PCR. Found here are 65,000 to 80,000 clones, roughly 87% of them singletons; the top ten hold about a quarter. The material sequenced was peripheral blood, taken on day 0 of AZD1222 vaccination. These TCRs come from an adult in good health.

The genes are TRBV4-3 and TRBJ1-1; D possibly corresponds to TRBD1 (6 bases). CDR3 size: 15 residues. Germline V gene data show CDR1 as LGHNA and CDR2 as YSLEER. V dropped 0 bases and J dropped 3 bases, with 11 bases sitting between them. CDR3 DNA sequence: TGCGCCAGCAGCCAAGATATGGGGGCCTACACTGAAGCTTTCTTT. As protein: CASSQDMGAYTEAFF.

This chain links TRBV9 with TRBJ2-7, with TRBD2 matching 7 bases. The V gene's germline CDR1 is SGDLS and CDR2 YYNGEE. This CDR3 comprises 14 residues. J was trimmed by 3 bases and V by 0 bases; bases with no gene match: 3. This CDR3 reads CASSVDAGDYEQYF. CDR3 nucleotide sequence: TGTGCCAGCAGCGTAGATGCGGGAGACTACGAGCAGTACTTC.

This chain uses TRBV12-5 with TRBJ1-3, with D hard to call. CDR3 length equals 16 residues. CDR1 and CDR2 (germline): LGHNT, FRNRAP. Trimming pared 0 bases from V and 0 bases from J, leaving 9 bases between. CDR3 bases: TGTGCTAGTGGTTTGGTGAGAGAACTCTCTGGAAACACCATATATTTT. Amino acids: CASGLVRELSGNTIYF.

The chain is built from TRBV19 and TRBJ1-6; 8 positions match TRBD1. In germline, CDR1 is LNHDA, CDR2 SQIVND (reference sequence). CDR3 length equals 15 residues. The trim removed 4 bases at V and 8 bases at J, leaving 7 bases unmatched. The CDR3 nucleotides read TGTGCCAGTAGTAACCAGGGGGCAAGGTATTCACCCCTCCACTTT. As protein: CASSNQGARYSPLHF.

This clone was seen once. The V and J genes are TRBV7-8 and TRBJ1-2; no firm D call. V lost 1 base to trimming and J lost 4 bases, with 13 bases between them. Germline V gene sequence: CDR1 SGHVS, CDR2 FQNEAQ. CDR3 length equals 15 residues. CDR3 sequence: CASSLEAGPTYGYTF. CDR3 nucleotide sequence: TGTGCCAGCAGCTTAGAAGCAGGCCCCACCTATGGCTACACCTTC.

The rearrangement joins TRBV7-2 to TRBJ1-1, with D unclear. Germline V gene sequence: CDR1 SGHTA, CDR2 FQGNSA. The CDR3 runs to 15 residues. V lost 1 base, J lost 0 bases, and 9 bases lay in between. CDR3 sequence reads: CASSLVGNVNTEAFF. The CDR3 region has the DNA TGTGCCAGCAGCTTAGTAGGAAATGTGAACACTGAAGCTTTCTTT.

The chain combines TRBV5-4 with TRBJ1-6; D remains unclear. The CDR3 contains 14 residues. Per germline, CDR1 SGHNT and CDR2 YYREEE (reference sequence). V dropped 1 base and J dropped 7 bases, with 9 bases sitting between them. CDR3 DNA sequence: TGTGCCAGCAGCTTGTACGGCCAGAATTCACCCCTCCACTTT. Amino acids: CASSLYGQNSPLHF.

DNA of the CDR3: TGTGCCAGCAGTTTCTCTGACAGAACAGATACGCAGTATTTT. Residues: CASSFSDRTDTQYF. The chain combines TRBV28 with TRBJ2-3; a weak D match, TRBD1 (5 bases). The CDR3 sequence is 14 residues long. In germline, CDR1 is MDHEN, CDR2 SYDVKM. V lost 3 bases to trimming and J lost 3 bases, with 10 bases between them.

CDR3: CASLLRGPMNTEAFF. CDR3 bases: TGTGCCAGCCTGCTGAGGGGTCCGATGAACACTGAAGCTTTCTTT. The genes are TRBV28 and TRBJ1-1; possible D gene TRBD1, 5 bases. CDR1 is MDHEN, CDR2 SYDVKM, per germline. Between the trimmed V and J ends, which lost 8 bases and 0 bases, there was a span of 16 bases. CDR3 length equals 15 residues.

The gene calls are TRBV5-1 and TRBJ1-5; D is unresolved. CDR1 and CDR2 from the germline V gene are SGHRS and YFSETQ. There are 14 residues in the CDR3. V was shortened by 0 bases and J by 6 bases, with 10 bases between the two germline ends. The CDR3 DNA reads as TGCGCCAGCAGCTTGGTGCCGGGAAGTCAGCCCCAGCATTTT. This codes for CASSLVPGSQPQHF.

The chain carries TRBV5-1 and TRBJ2-7, with 7 nucleotides matching TRBD2. CDR3 length: 15 residues. The trim removed 0 bases at V and 7 bases at J, leaving 10 bases unmatched. Per the germline V gene, CDR1 is SGHRS and CDR2 is YFSETQ. CDR3 DNA sequence: TGCGCCAGCAGCTTGGAAGGACTAGGCCCTCGGGAGCAGTACTTC. Translated, it gives CASSLEGLGPREQYF.

This rearrangement joins TRBV3-1 (or the pseudogene TRBV3-2) to TRBJ2-1; D is undetermined. Germline CDR1 and CDR2: LGHDT and YNNKEL (reference sequence). The CDR3 is 12 residues long. V shed 3 bases and J shed 6 bases, with 6 bases lying between them. The CDR3 protein is CASSHHSNEQFF. Written as DNA, the CDR3 is TGTGCCAGCAGCCATCACTCCAATGAGCAGTTCTTC.

The CDR3 here is CASSSRDQVYEQYF. The CDR3 bases are TGTGCCAGCAGCTCCCGGGACCAGGTCTACGAGCAGTACTTC. This chain connects TRBV7-2 to TRBJ2-7; D is possibly TRBD1 or TRBD2 (5 bases each). V was pared by 4 bases and J by 3 bases, with 13 bases between. The CDR3 has 14 residues. Germline CDR1 and CDR2: SGHTA and FQGNSA.

The table lists this clone with a few counts. The V call is TRBV19, the J call TRBJ1-2; no firm D call. Trimming removed 3 bases at V and 3 bases at J, with 11 bases between. CDR1 LNHDA and CDR2 SQIVND come from the germline V gene (reference sequence). This CDR3 region has 14 residues. CDR3 protein: CASSIGWSDYGYTF. In nucleotides, the CDR3 is TGTGCCAGTAGTATCGGCTGGTCAGACTATGGCTACACCTTC.

The chain joins TRBV10-1 to TRBJ2-1, with 7 bases matching TRBD2. The CDR3 is made up of 15 amino acids. J gave up 4 bases and V 3 bases, and 6 bases lay outside the gene matches. Germline values: CDR1 WNHNN, CDR2 SYGVQD (reference sequence). CDR3 sequence (DNA): TGCGCCAGCAGTGACGGGGGAGGGCCGTACAATGAGCAGTTCTTC. Translated, it gives CASSDGGGPYNEQFF.